Listed below are T cell receptor beta chains from one sample, sequenced in a study of T cell changes during pregnancy in multiple sclerosis. Measured with immunoSEQ multiplex PCR; TCRdb has only the in-frame clones, and not every one. The table includes more than 25,000 clones, roughly 86% detected once. The source material was CD8+ T cells from peripheral blood mononuclear cells, sampled in the first trimester of pregnancy. The receptors derive from a female donor with multiple sclerosis, enrolled in a pregnancy study. The CDR3 runs from the conserved cysteine through the conserved F or W. D genes are given only for firm matches. Where a row states a size, it is once, few, many or the class of an expanded clone; other rows omit it.

14	TRBJ1-2	-	-	TRBV27	CASRSDSDLYGYTF	TGTGCCAGCAGATCCGATAGCGACCTTTATGGCTACACCTTC
12	TRBJ1-4	-	-	TRBV2	CASRGRGEKLFF	TGTGCCAGCAGGGGGCGCGGTGAAAAACTGTTTTTT
16	TRBJ1-2	-	-	TRBV6-5	CASSYRTGNTNYGYTF	TGTGCCAGCAGTTACCGCACGGGAAATACTAACTATGGCTACACCTTC
15	TRBJ2-7	TRBD1	-	TRBV19	CASSSGQGNVYEQYF	TGTGCCAGTAGTTCCGGACAGGGGAATGTTTACGAGCAGTACTTC
15	TRBJ2-1	-	-	TRBV5-4	CASSLAGTGPREQFF	TGTGCCAGCAGCTTGGCGGGCACAGGGCCTCGGGAGCAGTTCTTC
16	TRBJ2-7	TRBD2	-	TRBV10-1	CASSTGTSGNHYEQYF	TGCGCCAGCAGTACCGGGACTAGCGGGAACCACTACGAGCAGTACTTC
19	TRBJ2-1	TRBD2	-	TRBV4-3	CASSQGTSGGPSSYNEQFF	TGCGCCAGCAGCCAAGGGACTAGCGGGGGGCCGAGCTCCTACAATGAGCAGTTCTTC
11	TRBJ1-6	-	-	TRBV2	CASSESESLHF	TGTGCCAGCAGTGAATCGGAGTCCCTCCACTTT
13	TRBJ1-1	-	-	TRBV27	CASSSTLGTEAFF	TGTGCCAGCAGTTCGACACTAGGCACTGAAGCTTTCTTT
18	TRBJ2-7	TRBD1	-	TRBV27	CASSLSGTGGAFGYEQYF	TGTGCCAGCAGTTTATCGGGGACAGGGGGCGCGTTCGGCTACGAGCAGTACTTC
14	TRBJ2-4	-	-	TRBV19	CASNEDESGDIQYF	TGTGCCAGTAACGAGGACGAATCCGGGGACATTCAGTACTTC
16	TRBJ2-7	TRBD2	-	TRBV6-7	CASSGLAGGRTYEQYF	TGTGCCAGCAGTGGACTAGCGGGAGGCAGAACCTACGAGCAGTACTTC
14	TRBJ2-7	TRBD1	once	TRBV7-9	CASSSRDRSYEQYF	TGTGCCAGCAGCTCCCGGGACAGATCCTACGAGCAGTACTTC
14	TRBJ2-7	-	-	TRBV4-2	CASSLSEGNYEQYF	TGTGCCAGCAGCCTATCTGAGGGTAACTACGAGCAGTACTTC